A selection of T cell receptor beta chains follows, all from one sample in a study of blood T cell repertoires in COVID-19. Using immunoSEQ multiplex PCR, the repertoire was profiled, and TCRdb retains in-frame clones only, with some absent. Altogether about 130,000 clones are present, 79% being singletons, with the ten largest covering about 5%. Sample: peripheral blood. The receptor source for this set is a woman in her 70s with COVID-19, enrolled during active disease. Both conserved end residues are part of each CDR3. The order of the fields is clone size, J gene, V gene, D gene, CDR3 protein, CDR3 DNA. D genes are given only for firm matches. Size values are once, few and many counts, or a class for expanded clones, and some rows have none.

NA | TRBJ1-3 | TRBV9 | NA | CASSVDGGSGNTIYF | TGTGCCAGCAGCGTAGACGGGGGCTCTGGAAACACCATATATTTT
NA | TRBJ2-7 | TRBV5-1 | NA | CASSLGAVGASYEQYF | TGCGCCAGCAGCTTGGGTGCCGTAGGGGCGAGCTACGAGCAGTACTTC
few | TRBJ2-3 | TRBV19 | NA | CASSIKQGTDTQYF | TGTGCCAGTAGTATCAAACAGGGCACAGATACGCAGTATTTT
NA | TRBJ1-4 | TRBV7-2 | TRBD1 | CASSQWTGKLFF | TGTGCCAGCAGCCAGTGGACAGGGAAACTGTTTTTT
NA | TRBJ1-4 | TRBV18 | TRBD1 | CASSQDRDEKLFF | TGTGCCAGCTCACAGGACAGGGATGAAAAACTGTTTTTT
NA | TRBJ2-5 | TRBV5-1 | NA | CASSYQGPETQYF | TGCGCCAGCAGCTACCAGGGTCCCGAGACCCAGTACTTC
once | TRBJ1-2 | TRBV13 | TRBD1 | CASSLRGGAYYGYTF | TGTGCCAGCAGCTTACGAGGGGGCGCGTACTATGGCTACACCTTC
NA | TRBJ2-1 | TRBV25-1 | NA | CASGARYNEQFF | TGTGCCAGCGGGGCCCGATACAATGAGCAGTTCTTC
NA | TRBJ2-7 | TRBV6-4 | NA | CASSGREWTEDRTLEQYF | TGTGCCAGCAGTGGAAGGGAGTGGACAGAGGACAGAACCCTCGAGCAGTACTTC
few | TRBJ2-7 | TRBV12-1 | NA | CASSDRQGVSYEQYF | TGTGCCAGCAGCGACCGACAGGGTGTGAGCTACGAGCAGTACTTC
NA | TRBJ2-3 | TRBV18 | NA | CASSPPARTDTQYF | TGTGCCAGCTCACCACCGGCACGCACAGATACGCAGTATTTT
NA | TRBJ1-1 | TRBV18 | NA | CASSPPSQGTHTEAFF | TGTGCCAGCTCACCACCGTCCCAGGGGACCCACACTGAAGCTTTCTTT
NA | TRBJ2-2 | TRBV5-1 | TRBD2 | CASSTGLETGELFF | TGCGCCAGCAGCACCGGACTAGAAACCGGGGAGCTGTTTTTT
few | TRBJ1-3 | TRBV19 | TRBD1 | CASSADIGTVIYF | TGTGCCAGTAGTGCGGATATTGGGACAGTGATATATTTT
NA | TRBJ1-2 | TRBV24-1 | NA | CATSESGGRNYGYTF | TGTGCCACCAGTGAATCGGGAGGCCGAAACTATGGCTACACCTTC
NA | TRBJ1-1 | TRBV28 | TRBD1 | CASGDRANTEAFF | TGTGCCAGTGGGGACAGGGCGAACACTGAAGCTTTCTTT
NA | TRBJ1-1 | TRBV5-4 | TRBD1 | CASSPRQGATNTEAFF | TGTGCCAGCAGCCCTCGACAGGGGGCCACGAACACTGAAGCTTTCTTT
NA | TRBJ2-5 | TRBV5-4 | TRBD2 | CASSFDSGGGETQYF | TGTGCCAGCAGCTTTGATAGCGGGGGGGGAGAGACCCAGTACTTC
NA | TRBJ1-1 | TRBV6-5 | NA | CASSHRDTNTEAFF | TGTGCCAGCAGTCACCGGGACACGAACACTGAAGCTTTCTTT
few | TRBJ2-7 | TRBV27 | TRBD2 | CASSAAGAYSYEQYF | TGTGCCAGCAGCGCAGCGGGGGCTTACTCCTACGAGCAGTACTTC
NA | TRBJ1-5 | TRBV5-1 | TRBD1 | CASSPGQGGNQPQHF | TGCGCCAGCAGCCCAGGACAGGGAGGCAATCAGCCCCAGCATTTT